This entry lists 22 T cell receptor beta chains sequenced from one sample in a study of cytomegalovirus exposure and HLA in healthy donors. PCR involved 60 Vbeta and 13 Jbeta primers. Profiled with immunoSEQ multiplex PCR; TCRdb holds only in-frame clones, not every one. The data show tens of thousands of clones, about three quarters seen once. What was sequenced was PBMCs. These receptor sequences come from a man in his forties or fifties in good health and CMV-seropositive.

This clone showed up just a few times. J is TRBJ2-2 and V is TRBV9; D ambiguous. The CDR3 runs to 15 residues. Germline lookup yields CDR1 SGDLS and CDR2 YYNGEE. V was clipped by 0 bases and J by 6 bases, with 12 bases between them. The CDR3 nucleotides are TGTGCCAGCAGCGTAGCAGGTATTCTATCCGGGGAGCTGTTTTTT. Its translation: CASSVAGILSGELFF.

This sequence joins TRBV19 and TRBJ1-1; weak D call: TRBD1 (5 bases). This CDR3 has 15 amino acids. The germline V and J ends were trimmed by 8 bases and 7 bases, with 23 bases remaining between them. Germline assignment: CDR1 LNHDA and CDR2 SQIVND (reference sequence). DNA for the CDR3: TGTGCCAGTCGGGGTTCCAGGCAGGGAGGGGATGAAGCTTTCTTT. Translation gives CASRGSRQGGDEAFF.

The chain joins TRBV5-6 to TRBJ2-7; 9 bases line up with TRBD1. In germline, CDR1 is SGHDT, CDR2 YYEEEE. This CDR3 spans 16 amino acids. V was clipped by 4 bases and J by 3 bases; unmatched bases: 11. The CDR3, as DNA: TGTGCCAGCAGCCCGTCCCACAGGGGGCGAAACTACGAGCAGTACTTC. It encodes CASSPSHRGRNYEQYF.

The chain links TRBV18 to TRBJ1-1, with 7 bases fitting TRBD1. This CDR3 is built from 13 residues. V was clipped by 3 bases and J by 8 bases; unmatched bases: 6. The germline V gene encodes CDR1 KGHSH and CDR2 LQKENI. DNA of the CDR3: TGTGCCAGCTCACCGACAGGGCCTTCCGAAGCTTTCTTT. This gives the protein CASSPTGPSEAFF. Together with reference TRBV18 and TRBJ1-1, the CDR3 gives the full variable domain: NAGVMQNPRHLVRRRGQEARLRCSPMKGHSHVYWYRQLPEEGLKFMVYLQKENIIDESGMPKERFSAEFPKEGPSILRIQQVVRGDSAAYFCASSPTGPSEAFFGQGTRLTVV.

V usage is TRBV6-5 and J usage is TRBJ2-3; 11 positions agree with TRBD2. After removal of 6 bases from V and 2 bases from J, the junction contained 4 bases not matched to a gene. CDR1 and CDR2 from the germline V gene are MNHEY and SVGAGI. CDR3 size: 15 residues. CDR3 loop: CASRYSGRATDTQYF. In DNA form, the CDR3 reads TGTGCCAGCAGATATAGCGGGAGGGCCACAGATACGCAGTATTTT.

This rearrangement joins TRBV5-1 to TRBJ2-7, with 13 bases that match TRBD2. The CDR3 totals 16 residues. Per germline, CDR1 SGHRS and CDR2 YFSETQ. Losses at the gene ends were 4 bases for V and 2 bases for J; bases not matched to a gene: 6. CDR3 sequence: CASSPGTSGMTYEQYF. In DNA, the CDR3 is TGCGCCAGCAGCCCCGGGACTAGCGGGATGACCTACGAGCAGTACTTC. Together with reference TRBV5-1 and TRBJ2-7, the CDR3 gives the full variable domain: KAGVTQTPRYLIKTRGQQVTLSCSPISGHRSVSWYQQTPGQGLQFLFEYFSETQRNKGNFPGRFSGRQFSNSRSEMNVSTLELGDSALYLCASSPGTSGMTYEQYFGPGTRLTVT.

This rearrangement joins TRBV7-3 to TRBJ2-2; D unclear. This CDR3 spans 14 amino acids. Trimming removed 1 base at V and 4 bases at J, with 7 bases between. Germline values: CDR1 SGHTA, CDR2 FQGTGA. The CDR3 loop reads CASSLRLGTGELFF. For the CDR3, the DNA is TGTGCCAGCAGCTTAAGGCTAGGCACCGGGGAGCTGTTTTTT.

The gene calls are TRBV7-3 and TRBJ1-1; D gene uncertain. V shed 4 bases and J shed 3 bases, with 9 bases lying between them. The CDR3 contains 13 residues. Germline V gene data show CDR1 as SGHTA and CDR2 as FQGTGA. DNA of the CDR3: TGTGCCAGCAGCTCCGGGTCGGACACTGAAGCTTTCTTT. Amino acid sequence: CASSSGSDTEAFF. Full variable domain (rest looked up from reference TRBV7-3 and TRBJ1-1): GAGVSQTPSNKVTEKGKYVELRCDPISGHTALYWYRQSLGQGPEFLIYFQGTGAADDSGLPNDRFFAVRPEGSVSTLKIQRTERGDSAVYLCASSSGSDTEAFFGQGTRLTVV.

The CDR3 region has the DNA TGTGCCAGCAGTGATCCGACTCCCTACAATGAGCAGTTCTTC. Translation gives CASSDPTPYNEQFF. The rearrangement uses TRBV25-1 and TRBJ2-1; the D is unclear. In germline, CDR1 is MGHDK, CDR2 SYGVNS. The CDR3 has 14 residues. Trimming took off 3 bases at V and 2 bases at J, with 8 bases between the two ends.

The chain combines TRBV5-4 with TRBJ2-2; TRBD1 matches 7 bases. The V segment lost 6 bases and the J segment 0 bases; nucleotides outside the gene matches: 8. Germline lookup yields CDR1 SGHNT and CDR2 YYREEE (reference sequence). The CDR3 covers 16 residues. The CDR3 reads CASKAGGRANTGELFF. Written as DNA, the CDR3 is TGTGCCAGCAAGGCAGGGGGTAGAGCGAACACCGGGGAGCTGTTTTTT.

The chain combines TRBV11-1 with TRBJ2-5; no clear D. Germline V gene sequence: CDR1 SGHAT, CDR2 FQDESV (reference sequence). The CDR3 has 13 residues. V lost 5 bases to trimming and J lost 1 base, with 8 bases between them. Here the CDR3 reads CASSLEIQETQYF. The CDR3, as DNA: TGTGCCAGCAGCCTCGAGATCCAAGAGACCCAGTACTTC.

The chain links TRBV6-1 to TRBJ2-3, with TRBD2 matching 12 bases. The CDR3 totals 15 residues. The J segment lost 6 bases and the V segment lost 4 bases, leaving 5 bases of the junction unmatched. Germline CDR1 reads MNHNS; CDR2 reads SASEGT. CDR3: CASSVVLAGGDTQYF. CDR3 in DNA: TGTGCCAGCAGTGTGGTGCTAGCGGGGGGGGATACGCAGTATTTT.

This chain joins TRBV9 and TRBJ2-1; 14 bases are shared with TRBD2. Germline V gene data show CDR1 as SGDLS and CDR2 as YYNGEE. Germline trimming cut 4 bases from V and 8 bases from J; bases unmatched to any gene: 8. The CDR3 is 16 amino acids. In nucleotides, the CDR3 is TGTGCCAGCAGCTTCCGGACTAGCGGGAGGCCGCATGAGCAGTTCTTC. Translated, it gives CASSFRTSGRPHEQFF.

The count of this clone is one. The rearrangement uses TRBV19 and TRBJ2-2; 7 bases line up with TRBD2. From germline, CDR1 is LNHDA and CDR2 SQIVND (reference sequence). Trimming took 10 bases from V and 5 from J; bases not matched to a gene: 4. The CDR3 runs to 12 residues. DNA for the CDR3: TGTGCCATACAACTAGCGACCGGGGAGCTGTTTTTT. Translating gives CAIQLATGELFF.

This clone has a handful of counts. Germline and junction disagree at one end, which may indicate a read error. The chain couples TRBV18 to TRBJ1-1, with D possibly TRBD1 on 5 matching bases. The length of the CDR3 is 14 residues. Germline V lookup: CDR1 KGHSH, CDR2 LQKENI. CDR3 nucleotides: TGTGCCAGCTCACAGTGGGACTTTGGCACTAAAGCTTTCTTT. Translating it yields CASSQWDFGTKAFF.

In its sample, this clone was seen a few times. The chain links TRBV6-1 to TRBJ1-5; D is undetermined. Germline CDR1 and CDR2: MNHNS and SASEGT. CDR3 size: 15 residues. The V end was cut by 2 bases, the J end by 1 base, with 9 bases between. CDR3 region: CASSETVGSNQPQHF. The CDR3 nucleotides are TGTGCCAGCAGTGAAACTGTCGGGAGCAATCAGCCCCAGCATTTT.

In DNA, the CDR3 is TGTGCCAGCAGCTTAGCGGGAGGTGGCGGGGAGCTGTTTTTT. It translates to CASSLAGGGGELFF. The gene calls are TRBV7-2 and TRBJ2-2, with D perhaps TRBD2 (6 bases). V dropped 0 bases and J dropped 7 bases, with 9 bases sitting between them. The CDR3 consists of 14 residues. Germline CDR1 and CDR2: SGHTA and FQGNSA. Together with reference TRBV7-2 and TRBJ2-2, the CDR3 gives the full variable domain: GAGVSQSPSNKVTEKGKDVELRCDPISGHTALYWYRQSLGQGLEFLIYFQGNSAPDKSGLPSDRFSAERTGGSVSTLTIQRTQQEDSAVYLCASSLAGGGGELFFGEGSRLTVL.

The chain has TRBV6-5 and TRBJ1-3; D unclear. This CDR3 region has 15 residues. The germline CDR1 and CDR2 sequences are MNHEY and SVGAGI. The germline V and J ends were trimmed by 6 bases and 0 bases, with 12 bases remaining between them. This CDR3 reads CASRLDGNSGNTIYF. CDR3 DNA sequence: TGTGCCAGCAGACTCGACGGGAACTCTGGAAACACCATATATTTT.

J is TRBJ2-7 and V is TRBV30, with D uncertain. CDR3 length: 12 amino acids. Per the germline V gene, CDR1 is GTSNPN and CDR2 is SVGIG (reference sequence). V shed 1 base and J shed 10 bases, with 14 bases lying between them. The CDR3 coding sequence is TGTGCCTGGAGTGACCGCCCCGGAGAACAGTACTTC. Translation: CAWSDRPGEQYF.

The chain combines TRBV27 with TRBJ2-1, with D possibly TRBD2 on 6 matching bases. CDR3 length: 14 residues. Germline V lookup: CDR1 MNHEY, CDR2 SMNVEV (reference sequence). The V and J ends lost 5 bases and 5 bases respectively, with 13 bases between them. In DNA, the CDR3 is TGTGCCAGCAGTGCCGTCGGGGAGGACAATGAGCAGTTCTTC. Protein product: CASSAVGEDNEQFF.

The chain joins TRBV7-6 to TRBJ2-7; tentative D call: TRBD2 (6 bases). This CDR3 is built from 17 residues. V was pared by 4 bases and J by 7 bases, with 26 bases between. Germline V lookup: CDR1 SGHVS, CDR2 FNYEAQ. The CDR3, as DNA: TGTGCCAGCAGCTCCGGGGACGGATACATGTCCGGGAGAGAGCAGTACTTC. Residues: CASSSGDGYMSGREQYF.

The chain has TRBV5-5 and TRBJ1-3; D unresolved. The CDR3 sequence is 15 residues long. Trimming removed 4 bases at V and 2 bases at J, with 13 bases between. In germline, CDR1 is SGHKS, CDR2 YYEKEE (reference sequence). The CDR3 sequence is CASSVVPTAGNTIYF. CDR3 sequence (DNA): TGTGCCAGCAGCGTCGTACCCACGGCTGGAAACACCATATATTTT.